This T cell receptor beta chain derives from a study of blood T cell repertoires in COVID-19. On the study more broadly: Samples of COVID-19 (acute and convalescent) were obtained from the United States, Italy and Spain.

Only one count was recorded for this clone. The CDR3 is 15 residues long. Germline CDR1 reads SGDLS; CDR2 reads YYNGEE. With 4 bases clipped from V and 3 bases from J, the junction kept 7 bases outside the gene matches. Sequencing used immunoSEQ multiplex PCR; TCRdb keeps in-frame clones, though not all of them. In the table there are more than 110,000 clones, roughly 84% of which are singletons. The specimen sequenced was peripheral blood. This clonotype was sampled from a human donor in a cohort sampled during active COVID-19. V is TRBV9 and J is TRBJ2-7, with 10 bases matching TRBD2. The CDR3 sequence: CASSPKAGGVYEQYF. In DNA form, the CDR3 reads TGTGCCAGCAGCCCCAAAGCGGGGGGGGTCTACGAGCAGTACTTC.